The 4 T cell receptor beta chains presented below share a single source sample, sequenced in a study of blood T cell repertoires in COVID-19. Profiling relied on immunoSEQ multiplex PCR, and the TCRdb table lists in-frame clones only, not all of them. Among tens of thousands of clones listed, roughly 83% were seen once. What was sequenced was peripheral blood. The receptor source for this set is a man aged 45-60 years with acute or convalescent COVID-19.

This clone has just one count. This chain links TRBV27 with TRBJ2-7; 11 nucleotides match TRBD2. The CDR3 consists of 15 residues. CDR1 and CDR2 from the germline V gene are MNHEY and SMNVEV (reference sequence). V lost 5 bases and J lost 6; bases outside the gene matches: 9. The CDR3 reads CASSLSGRALLEQYF. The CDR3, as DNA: TGTGCCAGCAGTCTTAGCGGGAGGGCCCTCCTCGAGCAGTACTTC.

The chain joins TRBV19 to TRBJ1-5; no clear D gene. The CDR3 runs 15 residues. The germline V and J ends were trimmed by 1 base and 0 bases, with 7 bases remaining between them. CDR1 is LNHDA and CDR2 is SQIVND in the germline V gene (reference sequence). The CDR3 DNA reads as TGTGCCAGTAGTATAGCTCTTTATAGCAATCAGCCCCAGCATTTT. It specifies CASSIALYSNQPQHF.

The CDR3 region is CASSSGQGSQPQHF. In DNA form, the CDR3 reads TGTGCCAGCAGTTCCGGACAGGGTAGCCAGCCCCAGCATTTT. The rearrangement links TRBV27 to TRBJ1-5; 8 bases fit TRBD1. Germline assignment: CDR1 MNHEY and CDR2 SMNVEV (reference sequence). V dropped 4 bases and J dropped 7; count of bases not matched to a gene: 6. The CDR3 sequence is 14 residues long.

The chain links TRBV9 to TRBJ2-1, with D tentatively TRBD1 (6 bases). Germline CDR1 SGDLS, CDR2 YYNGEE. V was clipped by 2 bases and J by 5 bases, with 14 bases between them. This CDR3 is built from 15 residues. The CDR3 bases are TGTGCCAGCAGCGTTGGTTGGGACAAACACAATGAGCAGTTCTTC. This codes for CASSVGWDKHNEQFF.